Listed here is a single TCR beta chain. The antigen is not known. This record belongs to a study of vaccination and CD4 T cells after COVID-19. At the level of the study: Investigators took post-vaccine samples a median 72 days after dose two, within a range of 14 to 241. Stimulation of cells relied on overlapping spike peptides derived from SARS-CoV-2, HCoV-NL63, HCoV-OC43 and HCoV-229E.

Sequencing of DNA taken from cultured CD4+ T cells relied on the Oncomine TCR Beta short-read assay. MiXCR, applied by TCRdb to the PCR reads, yields one record per CDR3 protein. The table records over 15,000 distinct CDR3 sequences, about 59% of them present only once. Sample treatment: approximately nine-day PBMC culture with coronavirus spike peptide pools or control peptides (ViraFEST assay). This sequence was found in a human donor who had recovered from COVID-19. Sequenced material: CD4+ T cells from blood, cultured in vitro, taken before SARS-CoV-2 vaccination.

The CDR3 is CASSPPGRRHGYTF. The CDR3 region has the DNA TGTGCCAGCAGCCCACCAGGGAGAAGACATGGCTACACCTTC. The rearrangement links TRBV5-4 to TRBJ1-2, with TRBD1 as a possible D gene (5 bases). This CDR3 region has 14 residues. The V and J ends lost 4 bases and 6 bases respectively, with 16 bases between them. CDR1 SGHNT and CDR2 YYREEE come from the germline V gene (reference sequence).